The 13 T cell receptor beta chains given below trace back to one sample, sequenced in a study of blood T cell repertoires in COVID-19. Repertoires were generated with immunoSEQ multiplex PCR, while TCRdb's copy carries only in-frame clones and drops some. The table lists about 27,000 clones, 88% of them singletons, with about 8% in the top ten. Material: peripheral blood. The receptors shown here come from a woman between 50 and 59 years old with active COVID-19.

CDR3 bases: TGTGCCAGCAGCCCTTACTACTCTGACAATGAGCAGTTCTTC. Its translation: CASSPYYSDNEQFF. V gene TRBV11-2 combines with J gene TRBJ2-1; D is unresolved. V lost 5 bases, J lost 5 bases, and 13 bases lay in between. This CDR3 has 14 residues. Germline-derived CDR1 and CDR2 are SGHAT and FQNNGV.

This rearrangement joins TRBV7-2 to TRBJ1-5; D not certain. The CDR3 extends over 17 amino acids. CDR1 and CDR2 from the germline V gene are SGHTA and FQGNSA. The V end lost 3 bases, the J end lost 4 bases, and 19 bases lay between the germline ends. CDR3 region: CASSLRHGSEGNQPQHF. As DNA, the CDR3 is TGTGCCAGCAGCTTGAGGCACGGTTCTGAAGGAAATCAGCCCCAGCATTTT.

This rearrangement joins TRBV28 to TRBJ2-7, with 8 bases that match TRBD2. This CDR3 region has 15 residues. V trimming: 1 base; J trimming: 4 bases; junction bases outside the gene matches: 6. Per the germline V gene, CDR1 is MDHEN and CDR2 is SYDVKM. The CDR3 is CASSLSLAGKYEQYF. The DNA for the CDR3 is TGTGCCAGCAGTTTATCCTTAGCGGGAAAATACGAGCAGTACTTC.

This chain joins TRBV6-5 and TRBJ2-7; no clear D gene. The CDR3 consists of 15 residues. The germline gives CDR1 MNHEY, CDR2 SVGAGI. Trimming took 4 bases from V and 0 from J, leaving 13 bases between them. CDR3 in DNA: TGTGCCAGCAGTTTCTCGCGTGTACTCTCCTACGAGCAGTACTTC. It specifies CASSFSRVLSYEQYF.

Only one count was recorded for this clone. The V and J genes are TRBV27 and TRBJ2-5; D may be TRBD2 (6 bases). V was trimmed by 2 bases and J by 6 bases, leaving 13 bases between them. Per germline, CDR1 MNHEY and CDR2 SMNVEV (reference sequence). This CDR3 has 14 amino acids. CDR3 DNA sequence: TGTGCCAGCAGTTTAGTAGGAGGGTGGCAGACCCAGTACTTC. Its translation is CASSLVGGWQTQYF.

The V and J genes are TRBV30 and TRBJ2-5, with 7 nucleotides matching TRBD2. The V gene end was trimmed by 2 bases and the J gene end by 3 bases; junction bases not matched to a gene: 0. Germline values: CDR1 GTSNPN, CDR2 SVGIG (reference sequence). The CDR3 totals 12 residues. CDR3 DNA sequence: TGTGCCTGGAGTCGGGGGGAAGAGACCCAGTACTTC. This translates into CAWSRGEETQYF.

The rearrangement joins TRBV30 to TRBJ2-3; D possibly corresponds to TRBD2 (6 bases). The V gene lost 3 bases and the J gene lost 1 base, with 11 bases spanning the gap. The CDR3 sequence is 14 residues long. The germline CDR1 and CDR2 sequences are GTSNPN and SVGIG (reference sequence). As DNA, the CDR3 is TGTGCCTGGAGGGGACTGGCCGGCACAGATACGCAGTATTTT. As protein: CAWRGLAGTDTQYF.

This clone has just one count. DNA for the CDR3: TGTGCCAGCACCCCCGGGACAGGGGAGTACACTGAAGCTTTCTTT. Translating it yields CASTPGTGEYTEAFF. The chain couples TRBV28 to TRBJ1-1; 10 bases align to TRBD1. CDR1 is MDHEN and CDR2 is SYDVKM in the germline V gene. The CDR3 contains 15 residues. V shed 7 bases, J shed 3 bases, and the junction held 8 bases outside the gene matches.

The sample holds one count of this clone. The rearrangement links TRBV5-1 to TRBJ2-3; 10 bases map to TRBD2. CDR3 size: 15 residues. Germline trimming cut 5 bases from V and 1 base from J; bases unmatched to any gene: 4. Germline values: CDR1 SGHRS, CDR2 YFSETQ. DNA for the CDR3: TGCGCCAGCAGACGGACTAGCGGTGGCACAGATACGCAGTATTTT. Its protein product is CASRRTSGGTDTQYF.

CDR3 loop: CASSLGQYNSPLHF. The CDR3 nucleotides are TGTGCCAGCAGCTTGGGACAGTATAATTCACCCCTCCACTTT. The chain combines TRBV5-6 with TRBJ1-6; a possible D gene is TRBD1 (5 bases). The CDR3 contains 14 residues. Between the trimmed V and J ends, which lost 0 bases and 4 bases, there was a span of 5 bases. Germline V gives CDR1 SGHDT, CDR2 YYEEEE.

The chain employs TRBV3-1 (or the pseudogene TRBV3-2) and TRBJ2-7; 9 bases agree with TRBD1. Germline V gene data show CDR1 as LGHDT and CDR2 as YNNKEL (reference sequence). This CDR3 comprises 14 residues. After removal of 5 bases from V and 6 bases from J, the junction contained 8 bases not matched to a gene. DNA for the CDR3: TGTGCCAGCAGCTACCGGGACAGGGATAGCGAGCAGTACTTC. It yields the protein CASSYRDRDSEQYF.

The chain couples TRBV18 to TRBJ2-1; 7 nucleotides align to TRBD1. CDR3 length equals 13 residues. Trimming cost V 3 bases and J 4 bases; bases outside gene matches: 0. The V gene's germline CDR1 is KGHSH and CDR2 LQKENI. The DNA of the CDR3 is TGTGCCAGCTCACCGGGACAGTACAATGAGCAGTTCTTC. It yields the protein CASSPGQYNEQFF.

This chain's CDR3 is CASSRPGTVNYEQYF. The CDR3 bases are TGTGCCAGCAGCCGACCCGGGACAGTTAATTACGAGCAGTACTTC. The chain couples TRBV6-5 to TRBJ2-7, with 7 bases lining up with TRBD1. V was pared by 6 bases and J by 4 bases, with 12 bases of the junction left unmatched. The CDR3 is 15 residues long. Germline-derived CDR1 and CDR2 are MNHEY and SVGAGI.